This section outlines one TCR beta chain sequence together with its context. Its antigen is unidentified. The sample belongs to a study of cytomegalovirus exposure and HLA in healthy donors. The overall study: Within the Caucasian-associated ancestry cluster were around four fifths of the roughly 400 genotyped donors.

The primer mix had 60 Vbeta and 13 Jbeta primers. TCRdb's table, derived via immunoSEQ multiplex PCR, lists solely in-frame clones and lacks some. This sample has under 130,000 clones, with roughly 80% found just once. General study results and limits: Associated with HLA alleles at 0.05 false discovery rate in a later analysis were 16,951 TCR beta sequences. Accurate prediction of HLA-A and HLA-B alleles (for most subjects) was reportedly achieved from TCR beta sequences.

Germline trimming cut 4 bases from V and 3 bases from J; bases unmatched to any gene: 10. CDR1 and CDR2 from the germline V gene are SGHTA and FQGNSA. This CDR3 region has 19 residues. The clonotype originates from a female donor in good health and CMV-seropositive. The rearrangement links TRBV7-2 to TRBJ2-3; TRBD2 matches at 16 bases. The sequenced material came from PBMCs. The CDR3, as DNA: TGTGCCAGCAGCTCCGGTCCGGGACTAGCGGGGGGGCAGACAGATACGCAGTATTTT. Translation: CASSSGPGLAGGQTDTQYF.